The clone carrying this TCR beta chain was picked up one time. In the original analysis: Amplified reference gene primers provided the basis for estimating nucleated cell counts. Sequenced by immunoSEQ multiplex PCR; TCRdb stores in-frame clones only, minus some. V and J calls and clone size follow that table, whereas D and trimming were derived from the DNA. This sample has approximately 240,000 clones, with 70% to 85% found just once. These data originate in a study of blood T cell repertoires in COVID-19. Background on the study: Specimens from acute and convalescent COVID-19 originated in the United States, Italy and Spain. T cells, B-cell-depleted T cells, or PBMCs provided the cDNA or gDNA that served as material.

Looked up from germline, CDR1 is SGHAT and CDR2 is FQNNGV. The CDR3 sequence is 14 residues long. V lost 4 bases, J lost 4 bases, and 2 bases stayed unmatched. Sequenced: peripheral blood. The receptor comes from a woman in her thirties or forties with active or convalescent COVID-19. The chain couples TRBV11-2 to TRBJ1-4; TRBD1 matches at 8 bases. Here the CDR3 reads CASSSGQDNEKLFF. For the CDR3, the DNA is TGTGCCAGCAGCTCGGGACAGGATAATGAAAAACTGTTTTTT.